Listed below are T cell receptor beta chains from one sample, sequenced in a study of blood T cells in healthy people across ages. TCRdb itself ran the 5' RACE reads through MiXCR, one entry per CDR3 protein. Here the sample spans hundreds of thousands of distinct CDR3 sequences, 56% being singletons. The sample taken for sequencing was blood. The receptors originated from a man in his forties in good health. CDR3s include the opening cysteine and the closing phenylalanine or tryptophan. Each record gives: V gene, D gene, J gene, clone size, CDR3 protein, CDR3 DNA. The D gene is left open where the match is weak. Clone size, where shown, is once, few, many, or a class for clones that have expanded.

TRBV4-3,.,TRBJ2-5,few,CASSQDREAQYF,TGCGCCAGCAGCCAAGATAGGGAAGCCCAGTACTTC
TRBV20-1,.,TRBJ1-1,few,CSARRTVNTEAFF,TGCAGTGCTAGGAGGACAGTGAACACTGAAGCTTTCTTT
TRBV25-1,TRBD1,TRBJ2-7,few,CASRNAGGSEQYF,TGTGCCAGCAGGAACGCAGGGGGCAGCGAGCAGTACTTC
TRBV7-2,.,TRBJ2-7,few,CASSLAAGSISYEQYF,TGTGCCAGCAGCTTAGCGGCAGGATCGATCTCCTACGAGCAGTACTTC
TRBV7-3,TRBD1,TRBJ2-1,.,CASSFHRGPYNEQFF,TGTGCCAGCAGCTTCCACAGGGGCCCCTACAATGAGCAGTTCTTC
TRBV24-1,.,TRBJ1-2,.,CATSDPGLGYGYTF,TGTGCCACCAGTGACCCAGGGTTGGGCTATGGCTACACCTTC
TRBV2,TRBD2,TRBJ2-1,.,CASSEGLAAAYNEQFF,TGTGCCAGCAGTGAAGGACTAGCGGCGGCTTACAATGAGCAGTTCTTC
TRBV19,.,TRBJ2-3,.,CATSIPFKIGTDTQYF,TGTGCCACCTCTATCCCATTTAAGATCGGCACAGATACGCAGTATTTT
TRBV7-2,TRBD1,TRBJ2-3,.,CASSLVGQGATDTQYF,TGTGCCAGCAGCTTAGTTGGACAGGGGGCCACAGATACGCAGTATTTT
TRBV20-1,.,TRBJ2-7,few,CSARDLKTGYEQYF,TGCAGTGCTAGAGATCTAAAGACAGGCTACGAGCAGTACTTC
TRBV25-1,.,TRBJ2-3,few,CASSEGEPRDTQYF,TGTGCCAGCAGTGAAGGGGAGCCCCGTGATACGCAGTATTTT
TRBV6-5,TRBD1,TRBJ1-1,.,CASTLGRDRLGEAFF,TGTGCCAGCACACTAGGCCGGGACAGGCTGGGTGAAGCTTTCTTT
TRBV3-1,.,TRBJ2-1,.,CASSADHNEQFF,TGTGCCAGCAGCGCGGATCACAATGAGCAGTTCTTC
TRBV11-2,.,TRBJ2-7,few,CASSFRTSYEQYF,TGTGCCAGCAGCTTCCGCACGTCCTACGAGCAGTACTTC
TRBV9,.,TRBJ1-4,.,CASSPGTRNEKLFF,TGTGCCAGCAGCCCGGGGACACGTAATGAAAAACTGTTTTTT
TRBV29-1,.,TRBJ1-2,.,CSEGRTDNGYTF,TGCAGCGAGGGAAGGACAGACAATGGCTACACCTTC
TRBV12-3/TRBV12-4,.,TRBJ2-1,.,CASSPRGGSYNEQFF,TGTGCCAGCAGTCCCAGGGGGGGCTCCTACAATGAGCAGTTCTTC
TRBV16,.,TRBJ2-5,.,CASSQTPVGARETQYF,TGTGCCAGCAGCCAAACCCCCGTGGGGGCTCGAGAGACCCAGTACTTC
TRBV7-8,.,TRBJ2-4,.,CASSLRGLADLAKNIQYF,TGTGCCAGCAGCTTAAGAGGGTTGGCGGACCTAGCCAAAAACATTCAGTACTTC
TRBV13,TRBD2,TRBJ2-7,.,CASSADGLAREQYF,TGTGCCAGCAGCGCCGACGGACTAGCTCGCGAGCAGTACTTC
TRBV15,.,TRBJ1-4,.,CATSRERLGQLNEKLFF,TGTGCCACCAGCAGAGAACGTTTAGGACAGCTTAATGAAAAACTGTTTTTT
TRBV7-7,TRBD2,TRBJ2-7,.,CASSARLAVYNEQYF,TGTGCCAGCAGCGCACGACTAGCGGTATACAATGAGCAGTACTTC
TRBV12-3/TRBV12-4,.,TRBJ1-2,.,CASSPGGGELSGYGYTF,TGTGCCAGCTCCCCAGGTGGGGGCGAGTTAAGTGGCTATGGCTACACCTTC
TRBV28,TRBD1,TRBJ2-7,.,CASRTGAAYEQYF,TGTGCCAGCAGGACAGGGGCTGCCTACGAGCAGTACTTC
TRBV28,.,TRBJ1-5,.,CASSLPGTSFRNQPQHF,TGTGCCAGCAGTTTACCCGGGACAAGCTTTCGCAATCAGCCCCAGCATTTT
TRBV5-1,.,TRBJ2-5,.,CASSLESRGGETQYF,TGCGCCAGCAGCTTGGAAAGTCGAGGGGGAGAGACCCAGTACTTC
TRBV12-3/TRBV12-4,.,TRBJ2-1,.,CASSFQGNEQFF,TGTGCCAGCAGTTTCCAGGGCAATGAGCAGTTCTTC
TRBV27,.,TRBJ1-4,few,CASSLGRGLEKLFF,TGTGCCAGCAGTTTAGGGAGGGGACTTGAAAAACTGTTTTTT
TRBV7-9,.,TRBJ1-2,few,CASSRDPRDYGYTF,TGTGCCAGCAGCAGGGACCCACGCGACTATGGCTACACCTTC
TRBV3-1,.,TRBJ2-3,.,CASSPYSLSTDTQYF,TGTGCCAGCAGCCCCTACTCGCTAAGCACAGATACGCAGTATTTT
TRBV28,.,TRBJ2-7,.,CASSLVGFPYEQYF,TGTGCCAGCAGTTTGGTAGGTTTTCCCTACGAGCAGTACTTC
TRBV29-1,.,TRBJ2-7,.,CSVGQLASNEQYF,TGCAGCGTTGGGCAGCTCGCCTCCAATGAGCAGTACTTC
TRBV25-1,TRBD1,TRBJ2-5,.,CASSHRDRVEETQYF,TGTGCCAGCAGTCACCGGGACAGGGTGGAAGAGACCCAGTACTTC